Listed below are T cell receptor beta chains from one sample, sequenced in a study of long-term antiretroviral therapy in people with HIV. Only in-frame clones appear in the TCRdb table, and some are missing; sequencing was by immunoSEQ multiplex PCR. The sample lists 25,000 to 35,000 clones, about 90% seen once, with roughly 0.94% in the top ten. Source: unsorted PBMCs, taken 2 years after starting antiretroviral therapy. Source of these receptors: a man in his fifties with HIV. CDR3s include the opening cysteine and the closing phenylalanine or tryptophan. The D gene is left open where the match is weak. Clone size, where shown, is once, few, many, or a class for clones that have expanded.

TRBD1,TRBJ1-2,TRBV2,.,TGTGCCAGCAGTCCACGGAACTACAGGGGGCGTGGCTACACCTTC,CASSPRNYRGRGYTF
TRBD1,TRBJ1-2,TRBV5-1,.,TGCGCCAGCAGCTCGACAGGGCCTGGGGGCTACACCTTC,CASSSTGPGGYTF
TRBD2,TRBJ2-3,TRBV4-1,.,TGCGCCAGCAGCCAGCCTGGGACTAGCGCCGATACGCAGTATTTT,CASSQPGTSADTQYF
TRBD1,TRBJ2-1,TRBV6-1,.,TGTGCCAGCAGTTTCGACAGGGTTTCCTCGGATGAGCAGTTCTTC,CASSFDRVSSDEQFF
.,TRBJ2-5,TRBV28,.,TGTGCCAGTCAATCAGACTATTACGAGACCCAGTACTTC,CASQSDYYETQYF
.,TRBJ1-1,TRBV20-1,.,TGCAGGCCCTTTGAAGCTTTCTTT,CRPFEAFF
TRBD1,TRBJ2-1,TRBV5-1,.,TGCGCCAGCAGCCAACAGGGGGAAGGTCGGAATGAGCAGTTCTTC,CASSQQGEGRNEQFF
.,TRBJ2-1,TRBV19,.,TGTGCCAGTAGTATCCGGGAGAGAGACAATGAGCAGTTCTTC,CASSIRERDNEQFF
TRBD1,TRBJ2-2,TRBV11-3,.,TGTGCCAGCAGCTTTTCTCCAGGGGGCGAATACGGGGAGCTGTTTTTT,CASSFSPGGEYGELFF
.,TRBJ1-6,TRBV19,.,TGTGCCAGTAGTATAGGTGGACAGAGGTCACCCCTCCACTTT,CASSIGGQRSPLHF
.,TRBJ1-2,TRBV4-3,few,TGCGCCAGCAGCCAAGAGGTTCAGGGATTGACTTATGGCTACACCTTC,CASSQEVQGLTYGYTF
.,TRBJ1-1,TRBV7-9,once,TGTGCCAGCACCCTTGAGACAACGAACACTGAAGCTTTCTTT,CASTLETTNTEAFF
.,TRBJ2-7,TRBV6-6,.,TGTGCCAGCAGCCAGACGGACCGACACTACGAGCAGTACTTC,CASSQTDRHYEQYF
.,TRBJ2-5,TRBV7-2,once,TGTGCCAGCAGGAGAGGGACACCCAGGTGGCAAGAGACCCAGTACTTC,CASRRGTPRWQETQYF
TRBD2,TRBJ2-7,TRBV28,.,TGTGCCAGCAGTTTGAGGGGACCGGGACTAGCGGGGGGTTGGAGCTCCTACGAGCAGTACTTC,CASSLRGPGLAGGWSSYEQYF
.,TRBJ1-3,TRBV5-6,.,TGTGCCAGCAGCACCCCGGCTGACTTGGACACCATATATTTT,CASSTPADLDTIYF
.,TRBJ1-2,TRBV6-4,.,TGTGCCAGCAGTGACTCGCCTTCTGACAGTTCCCTCTATGGCTACACCTTC,CASSDSPSDSSLYGYTF
.,TRBJ2-7,TRBV18,.,TGTGCCAGCTCACTTCAGTTCTCCTACGAGCAGTACTTC,CASSLQFSYEQYF